Presented here are 10 T cell receptor beta chains from one specimen sequenced in a study of T cell clonality in common variable immunodeficiency. Overall study findings and caveats: In common variable immunodeficiency, TCR beta chains reportedly carried fewer deletions and N-nucleotide insertions.

What these receptors recognize is not known. Using immunoSEQ multiplex PCR, the repertoire was profiled, and TCRdb retains in-frame clones only, with some absent. This sample has tens of thousands of clones, each found more than once. Source material: peripheral blood mononuclear cells. The receptor set was obtained from a human donor with common variable immunodeficiency.

This clone was found many times. The missing CDR3 end, 3 residues past where the read stops, is filled in from the germline J gene. The chain links TRBV7-8 to TRBJ2-3; 7 bases are a match to TRBD2. Germline V gene lookup returns CDR1 SGHVS and CDR2 FQNEAQ. Germline trimming cut 1 base from V and 7 bases from J; bases unmatched to any gene: 14. This CDR3 contains 17 residues. CDR3 in amino acids: CASSLGRGNARENTQYF. Incomplete CDR3 DNA: TGTGCCAGCAGCTTAGGACGAGGAAACGCGCGGGAGAATACG. Complete variable domain (other parts from reference TRBV7-8 and TRBJ2-3): GAGVSQSPRYKVAKRGQDVALRCDPISGHVSLFWYQQALGQGPEFLTYFQNEAQLDKSGLPSDRFFAERPEGSVSTLKIQRTQQEDSAVYLCASSLGRGNARENTQYFGPGTRLTVL.

This clone was recorded at least ten times. Read sequence stops 3 residues before the CDR3 end, and the germline J gene provides the missing end. The chain is built from TRBV23-1 and TRBJ2-7, with 7 bases that match TRBD1. TRBV23-1 is classed as an ORF, of uncertain function. Unmatched junction bases numbered 18, after V lost 0 bases and J lost 1 base. The CDR3 has 20 amino acids. The covered CDR3 bases are TGCGCCAGCAGTCAATCAGGGACAGAATGCCCCCGGCTTCATTCCTACGAG. Translated, it gives CASSQSGTECPRLHSYE. In full, the CDR3 reads CASSQSGTECPRLHSYEQYF.

The sample holds many counts of this clone. Read sequence stops 3 residues before the CDR3 end, and the germline J gene provides the missing end. This sequence joins TRBV28 and TRBJ1-6; weak D call: TRBD1 (5 bases). The CDR3 is made up of 13 amino acids. In germline, CDR1 is MDHEN, CDR2 SYDVKM. V was cut by 8 bases and J by 8 bases, with 13 bases left in between. The sequenced part of the CDR3 DNA is TGTGCCAGCGAACTGGGCAGGGATTCACCC. It translates to CASELGRDSP. The whole CDR3 protein is CASELGRDSPLHF. The variable domain in full, with the rest retrieved from reference TRBV28 and TRBJ1-6, is DVKVTQSSRYLVKRTGEKVFLECVQDMDHENMFWYRQDPGLGLRLIYFSYDVKMKEKGDIPEGYSVSREKKERFSLILESASTNQTSMYLCASELGRDSPLHFGNGTRLTVT.

This clone appeared many times. Germline is not matched at one junction end, which may reflect a read error. The CDR3 goes on 3 residues after the read ends, and that part is filled in from the germline J gene. V is TRBV7-7 and J is TRBJ2-7; TRBD1 matches 9 bases. The germline V gene encodes CDR1 SSHAT and CDR2 FNYEAQ (reference sequence). The CDR3 extends over 13 amino acids. The CDR3: CASSLDRGSEQYF. Partial CDR3 DNA: TGTGCTAGCAGCTTGGACAGGGGCAGCGAG.

This clone has ten or more counts. The read finishes 3 residues shy of the CDR3 end, and the germline J gene is used to complete it. V is TRBV7-2 and J is TRBJ2-1; D is perhaps TRBD2 (6 bases). The CDR3 is made up of 14 amino acids. The V end lost 4 bases, the J end lost 8 bases, and 15 bases lay between the germline ends. Per the germline V gene, CDR1 is SGHTA and CDR2 is FQGNSA. CDR3 in amino acids: CASSSFRGTDEQFF. CDR3 DNA, as far as it was read: TGTGCCAGCAGCTCCTTCCGGGGGACGGATGAG.

A remark on this clone: Read coverage stops 3 residues before the CDR3 terminus; the germline J gene supplies the remainder. This sequence joins TRBV10-2 and TRBJ2-7; 9 bases are a match to TRBD2. The V gene's germline CDR1 is WSHSY and CDR2 SAAADI. The CDR3 spans 18 residues. V shed 0 bases, J shed 0 bases, and the junction held 9 bases outside the gene matches. The CDR3 protein is CASSESFWVAGASYEQYF. CDR3 DNA, as far as it was read: TGCGCCAGCAGTGAGTCATTTTGGGTAGCGGGGGCCTCCTACGAG.

The table lists this clone with many counts. The CDR3 end lies 3 residues beyond the end of the read and is filled in from the germline J gene. The chain links TRBV19 to TRBJ2-3; the D is unclear. From germline, CDR1 is LNHDA and CDR2 SQIVND (reference sequence). This CDR3 is built from 13 residues. V was clipped by 1 base and J by 2 bases, with 4 bases between them. The CDR3 loop is CASSIVITDTQYF. The CDR3 DNA, read in part, is TGTGCCAGTAGTATAGTTATCACAGATACG.

This clone was counted at least ten times. The read comes to an end 3 residues before the CDR3 does, leaving the germline J gene to fill in the end. The chain combines TRBV7-6 with TRBJ1-4, with D perhaps TRBD1 (5 bases). The V end was cut by 3 bases, the J end by 8 bases, with 7 bases between. There are 12 residues in the CDR3. CDR1 SGHVS and CDR2 FNYEAQ come from the germline V gene. This CDR3 is CASSFSGEKLFF. CDR3 bases read: TGTGCCAGCAGCTTTTCAGGGGAAAAA. The full variable domain, its missing parts supplied by reference TRBV7-6 and TRBJ1-4, is GAGVSQSPRYKVTKRGQDVALRCDPISGHVSLYWYRQALGQGPEFLTYFNYEAQQDKSGLPNDRFSAERPEGSISTLTIQRTEQRDSAMYRCASSFSGEKLFFGSGTQLSVL.

This clone was recorded at least ten times. The read comes to an end 3 residues before the CDR3 does, leaving the germline J gene to fill in the end. The chain is built from TRBV19 and TRBJ2-2; the match to TRBD1 covers 10 bases. The CDR3 totals 16 residues. V lost 3 bases and J lost 5; bases outside the gene matches: 6. Looked up from germline, CDR1 is LNHDA and CDR2 is SQIVND (reference sequence). The CDR3 DNA, read in part, is TGTGCCAGTAGTATTCTGAGGACAGGGGGGACCGGGGAG. It yields the protein CASSILRTGGTGE. The complete CDR3 reads CASSILRTGGTGELFF.

This clone was seen a handful of times. The read finishes 3 residues shy of the CDR3 end, and the germline J gene is used to complete it. The chain carries TRBV30 and TRBJ1-6; 7 nucleotides align to TRBD1. The CDR3 is 16 residues long. After removal of 0 bases from V and 7 bases from J, the junction contained 9 bases not matched to a gene. The V gene's germline CDR1 is GTSNPN and CDR2 SVGIG (reference sequence). Partial CDR3 DNA: TGTGCCTGGAGTGTTAGAGGGGGCGGTTACAATTCACCC. Protein sequence: CAWSVRGGGYNSP. The full CDR3 protein is CAWSVRGGGYNSPLHF. Looking up the rest from reference TRBV30 and TRBJ1-6 gives the full variable domain: SQTIHQWPATLVQPVGSPLSLECTVEGTSNPNLYWYRQAAGRGLQLLFYSVGIGQISSEVPQNLSASRPQDRQFILSSKKLLLSDSGFYLCAWSVRGGGYNSPLHFGNGTRLTVT.